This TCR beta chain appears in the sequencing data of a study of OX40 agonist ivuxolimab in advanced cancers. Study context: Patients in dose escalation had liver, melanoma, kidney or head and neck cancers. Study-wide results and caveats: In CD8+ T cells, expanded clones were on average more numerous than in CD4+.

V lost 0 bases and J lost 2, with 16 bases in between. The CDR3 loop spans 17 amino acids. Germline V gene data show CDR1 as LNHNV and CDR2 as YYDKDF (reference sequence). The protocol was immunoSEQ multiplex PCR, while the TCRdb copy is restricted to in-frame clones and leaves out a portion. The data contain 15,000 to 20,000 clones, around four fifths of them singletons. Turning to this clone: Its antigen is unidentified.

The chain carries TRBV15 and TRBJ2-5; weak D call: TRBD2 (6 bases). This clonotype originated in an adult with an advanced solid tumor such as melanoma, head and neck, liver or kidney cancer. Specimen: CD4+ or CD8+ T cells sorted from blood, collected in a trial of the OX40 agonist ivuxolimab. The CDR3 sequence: CATSRESAVGGQETQYF. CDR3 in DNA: TGTGCCACCAGCAGAGAAAGCGCCGTTGGGGGGCAAGAGACCCAGTACTTC.